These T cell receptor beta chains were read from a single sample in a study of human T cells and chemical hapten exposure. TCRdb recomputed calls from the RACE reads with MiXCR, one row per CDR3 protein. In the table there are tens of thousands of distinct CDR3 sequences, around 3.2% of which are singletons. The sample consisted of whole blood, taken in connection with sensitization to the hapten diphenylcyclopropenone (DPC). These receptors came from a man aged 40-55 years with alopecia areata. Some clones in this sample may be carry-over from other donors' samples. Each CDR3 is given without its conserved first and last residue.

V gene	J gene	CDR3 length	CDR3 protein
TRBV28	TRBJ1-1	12	ASSPPTRLVEAF
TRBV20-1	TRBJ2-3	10	SARDPGDTQY
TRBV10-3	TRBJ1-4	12	AISEDTAGKKLF
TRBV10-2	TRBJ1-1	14	ASSESPQEMNTEAF
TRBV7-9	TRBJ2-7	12	ASSSGDRVYEQY
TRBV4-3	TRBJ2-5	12	ASSQDFGGETQY
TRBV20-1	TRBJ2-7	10	SAKTHRGEQY
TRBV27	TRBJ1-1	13	ASSSWRGVSTEAF
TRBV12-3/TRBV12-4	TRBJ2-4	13	ASSKGGLAKNIQY
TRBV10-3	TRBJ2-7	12	AIIDRFSAYEQY
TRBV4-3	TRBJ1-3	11	ASSQLLGNTIY
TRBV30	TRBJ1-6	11	AWSVRTPSPLH
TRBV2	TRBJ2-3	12	ATTGVGRTDTQY
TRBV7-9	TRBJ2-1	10	ALSGPSNEQF
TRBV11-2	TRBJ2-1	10	ASSLTWGEPF
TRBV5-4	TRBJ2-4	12	ASSLGVAKNIQY
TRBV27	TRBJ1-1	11	ASSLVVGTEAF
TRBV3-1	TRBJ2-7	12	ASSQLASSHEQY
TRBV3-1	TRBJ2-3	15	ASSQNIAGAGTDTQY
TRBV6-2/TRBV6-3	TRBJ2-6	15	ASSTIPMSSGANVLT
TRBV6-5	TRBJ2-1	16	ATAAGLAGGGGYNEQF
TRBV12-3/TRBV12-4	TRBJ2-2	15	ASSFAGLASGTGELF
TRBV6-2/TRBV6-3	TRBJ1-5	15	ASSYSLDSYSNQPQH
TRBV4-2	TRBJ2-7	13	ASSHGLAVIYEQY
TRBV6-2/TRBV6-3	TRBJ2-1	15	ASSYSGGHFSYNEQF
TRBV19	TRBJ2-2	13	ASSWTGGNTGELF
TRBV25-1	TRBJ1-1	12	ASAAAGANTEAF
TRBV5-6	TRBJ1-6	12	ASSSSTGNSPLH
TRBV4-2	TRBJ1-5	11	ASSQDRAQPQH
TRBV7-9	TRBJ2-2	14	ASSFPLAGDTGELF
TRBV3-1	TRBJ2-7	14	ASSQNAGGQGYEQY
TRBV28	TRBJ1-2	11	AIRQGGLYGYT